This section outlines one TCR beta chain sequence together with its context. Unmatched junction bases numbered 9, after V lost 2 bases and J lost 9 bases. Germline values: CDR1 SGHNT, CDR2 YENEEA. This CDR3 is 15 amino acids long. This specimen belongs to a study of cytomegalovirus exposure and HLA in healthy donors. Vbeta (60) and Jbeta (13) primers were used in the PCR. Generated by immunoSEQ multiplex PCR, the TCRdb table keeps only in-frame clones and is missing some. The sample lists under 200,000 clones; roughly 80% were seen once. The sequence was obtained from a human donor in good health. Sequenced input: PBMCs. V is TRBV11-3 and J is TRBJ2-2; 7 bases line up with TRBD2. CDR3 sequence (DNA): TGTGCCAGCAGCTTAACTGGGGGGGGAATTCGGGAGCTGTTTTTT. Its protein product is CASSLTGGGIRELFF.